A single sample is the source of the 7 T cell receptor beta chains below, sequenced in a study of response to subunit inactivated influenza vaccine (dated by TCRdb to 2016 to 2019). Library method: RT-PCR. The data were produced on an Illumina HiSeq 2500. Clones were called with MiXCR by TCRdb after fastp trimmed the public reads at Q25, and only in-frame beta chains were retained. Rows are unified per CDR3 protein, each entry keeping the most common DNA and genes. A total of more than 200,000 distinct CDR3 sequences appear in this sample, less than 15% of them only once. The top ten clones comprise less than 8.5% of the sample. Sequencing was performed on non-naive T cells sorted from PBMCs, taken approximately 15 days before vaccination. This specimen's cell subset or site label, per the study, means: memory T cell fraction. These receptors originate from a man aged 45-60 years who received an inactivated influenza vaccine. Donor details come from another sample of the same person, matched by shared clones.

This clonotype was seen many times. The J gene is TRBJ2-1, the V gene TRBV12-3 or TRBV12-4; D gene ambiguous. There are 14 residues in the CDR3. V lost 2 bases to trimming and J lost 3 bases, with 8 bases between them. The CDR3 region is CASSLHSDYNEQFF. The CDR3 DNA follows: TGTGCCAGCAGTTTACACAGCGACTACAATGAGCAGTTCTTC.

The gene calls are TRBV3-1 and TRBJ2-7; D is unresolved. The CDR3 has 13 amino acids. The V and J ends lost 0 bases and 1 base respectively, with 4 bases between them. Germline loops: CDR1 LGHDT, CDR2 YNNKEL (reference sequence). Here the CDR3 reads CASSQEESYEQYF. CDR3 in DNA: TGTGCCAGCAGCCAAGAGGAATCCTACGAGCAGTACTTC.

The CDR3 DNA is TGTGCCAGCACCCCCGGGTGGGGGACAGGGAACACCGGGGAGCTGTTTTTT. Translating it yields CASTPGWGTGNTGELFF. The chain is built from TRBV27 and TRBJ2-2, with 8 bases lining up with TRBD1. The CDR3 is 17 residues long. Trimming took 7 bases from V and 1 from J; bases not matched to a gene: 11. CDR1 and CDR2 from the germline V gene are MNHEY and SMNVEV (reference sequence).

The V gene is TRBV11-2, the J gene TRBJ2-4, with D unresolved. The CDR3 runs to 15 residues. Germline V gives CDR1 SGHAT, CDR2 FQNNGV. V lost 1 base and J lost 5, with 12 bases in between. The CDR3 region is CASSLGTWMQNIQYF. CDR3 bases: TGTGCCAGCAGCTTAGGAACATGGATGCAAAACATTCAGTACTTC. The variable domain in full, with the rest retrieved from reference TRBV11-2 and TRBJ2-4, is EAGVAQSPRYKIIEKRQSVAFWCNPISGHATLYWYQQILGQGPKLLIQFQNNGVVDDSQLPKDRFSAERLKGVDSTLKIQPAKLEDSAVYLCASSLGTWMQNIQYFGAGTRLSVL.

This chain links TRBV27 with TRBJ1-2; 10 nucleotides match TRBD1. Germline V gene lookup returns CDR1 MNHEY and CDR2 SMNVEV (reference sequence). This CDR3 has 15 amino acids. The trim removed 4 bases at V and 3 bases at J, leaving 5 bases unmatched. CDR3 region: CASSSRQGAYYGYTF. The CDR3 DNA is TGTGCCAGCAGTTCCAGACAGGGGGCATACTATGGCTACACCTTC.

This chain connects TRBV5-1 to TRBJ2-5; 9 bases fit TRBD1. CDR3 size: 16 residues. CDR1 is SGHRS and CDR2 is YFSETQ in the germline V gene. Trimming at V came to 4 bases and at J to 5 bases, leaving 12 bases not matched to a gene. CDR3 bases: TGCGCCAGCAGCGACTCGGCAACAGGGGGCCGGGAGACCCAGTACTTC. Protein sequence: CASSDSATGGRETQYF.

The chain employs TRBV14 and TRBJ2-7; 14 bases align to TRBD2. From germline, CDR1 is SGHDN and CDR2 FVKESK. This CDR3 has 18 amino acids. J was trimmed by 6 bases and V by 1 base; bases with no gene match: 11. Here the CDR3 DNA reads TGTGCCAGCAGCCAAGGAATTATGGGACTAGCGGGAGCCAGCGAGCAGTACTTC. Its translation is CASSQGIMGLAGASEQYF. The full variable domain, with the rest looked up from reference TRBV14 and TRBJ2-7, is EAGVTQFPSHSVIEKGQTVTLRCDPISGHDNLYWYRRVMGKEIKFLLHFVKESKQDESGMPNNRFLAERTGGTYSTLKVQPAELEDSGVYFCASSQGIMGLAGASEQYFGPGTRLTVT.